This paragraph covers one TCR beta chain sequence. The V end was cut by 3 bases, the J end by 3 bases, with 17 bases between. Germline assignment: CDR1 KGHSH and CDR2 LQKENI. The CDR3 extends over 16 amino acids. TCRdb's copy holds only in-frame clones and misses some; the assay was immunoSEQ multiplex PCR. The sample includes roughly 62,000 clones, 85% to 90% seen only once; the top ten take about 2%. The data were taken from a study of T cell repertoires in ileal Crohn's disease. Study overall: Approximately 35% were active smokers at surgery; median disease duration was almost 8 years. Every patient was operated on for stricturing (about 60%) or penetrating (39%) complications. M6 samples are neoterminal ileum biopsies from postoperative colonoscopy.

Regarding time point: neoterminal ileum biopsy at postoperative endoscopy, about 6 months after surgery. This chain uses TRBV18 with TRBJ1-2; D possibly corresponds to TRBD1 (5 bases). The TCR sequence derives from an adult with Crohn's disease. The sequenced material came from ileal tissue. The CDR3 nucleotides are TGTGCCAGCTCACCGCTTTCCCAGGGAGGCGACTATGGCTACACCTTC. Translation gives CASSPLSQGGDYGYTF.